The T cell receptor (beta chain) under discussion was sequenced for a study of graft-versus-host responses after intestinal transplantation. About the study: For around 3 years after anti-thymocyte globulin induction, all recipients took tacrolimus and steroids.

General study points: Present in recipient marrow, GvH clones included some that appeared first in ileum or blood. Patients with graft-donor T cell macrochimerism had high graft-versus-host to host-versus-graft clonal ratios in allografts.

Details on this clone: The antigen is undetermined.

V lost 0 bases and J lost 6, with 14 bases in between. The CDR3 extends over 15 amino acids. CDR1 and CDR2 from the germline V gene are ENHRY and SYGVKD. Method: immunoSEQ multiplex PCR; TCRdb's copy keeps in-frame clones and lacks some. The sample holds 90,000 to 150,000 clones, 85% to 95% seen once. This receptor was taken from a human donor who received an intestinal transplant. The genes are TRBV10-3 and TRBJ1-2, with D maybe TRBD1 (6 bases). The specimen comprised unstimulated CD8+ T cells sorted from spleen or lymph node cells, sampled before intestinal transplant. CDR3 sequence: CAISESTGYGDGYTF. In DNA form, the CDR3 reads TGTGCCATCAGTGAGTCTACAGGGTATGGCGATGGCTACACCTTC.